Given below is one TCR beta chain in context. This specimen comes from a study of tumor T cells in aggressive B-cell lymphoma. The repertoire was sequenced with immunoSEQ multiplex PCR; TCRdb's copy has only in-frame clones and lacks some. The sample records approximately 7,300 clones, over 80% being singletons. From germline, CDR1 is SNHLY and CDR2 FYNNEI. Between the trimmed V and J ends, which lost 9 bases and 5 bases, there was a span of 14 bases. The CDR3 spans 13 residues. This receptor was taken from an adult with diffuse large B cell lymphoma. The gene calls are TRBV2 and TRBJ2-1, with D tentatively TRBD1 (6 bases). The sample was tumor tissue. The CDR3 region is CASNRDTHNEQFF. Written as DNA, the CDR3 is TGTGCCAGTAACCGGGACACCCACAATGAGCAGTTCTTC.